These T cell receptor beta chains were read from a single sample in a study of monozygotic twins with inflammatory bowel disease. Reprocessing the 5' RACE reads, TCRdb reports a single entry for every CDR3 protein and omits DNA. Here the sample table reports roughly 100,000 distinct CDR3 sequences. The sequencing sample was made of blood. These receptors were taken from a human donor with ulcerative colitis or Crohn's disease, or a healthy co-twin of an affected twin (not recorded which). Both conserved end residues are part of each CDR3. Each record gives: J gene, V gene, CDR3 protein.

TRBJ2-5 TRBV5-1 CASSLAGGRETQYF
TRBJ1-3 TRBV12-3/TRBV12-4 CASSPRGQGATGNTIYF
TRBJ1-5 TRBV7-2 CASSWGRGNNQPQHF
TRBJ1-1 TRBV5-1 CASSLIIGNTEAFF
TRBJ2-2 TRBV6-2/TRBV6-3 CASTYPSNTGELFF
TRBJ2-7 TRBV28 CASSQRTAPSF
TRBJ2-3 TRBV20-1 CSARGGDTQYF
TRBJ1-1 TRBV5-1 CASSLPQGNTEAFF
TRBJ1-1 TRBV6-1 CATIGQGMMNTEAFF
TRBJ1-1 TRBV19 CASIDLWESEAFF
TRBJ2-3 TRBV11-1 CASSLLFGPRSSTDTQYF
TRBJ1-1 TRBV7-9 CASVLGADTEAFF
TRBJ2-3 TRBV20-1 CSAAHVPSPGNTQYF
TRBJ1-2 TRBV20-1 CSPPGTGLYGYTF
TRBJ2-1 TRBV20-1 CSALRTSHNEQFF
TRBJ2-2 TRBV7-6 CASSLGSLGGAGELFF
TRBJ2-2 TRBV7-9 CASSLASDTGELFF
TRBJ1-2 TRBV12-3/TRBV12-4 CASSLGDGYTF
TRBJ1-5 TRBV7-9 CASSLVSGVTGGPQHF
TRBJ2-2 TRBV27 CASSQGALTGELFF
TRBJ2-7 TRBV11-2 CASSKRGDRGPYEQYF
TRBJ2-1 TRBV7-7 CASSLGAGWHEQFF
TRBJ2-5 TRBV20-1 CSARYRGGAETQYF
TRBJ2-4 TRBV7-3 CASSPGPTTNIQYF
TRBJ2-3 TRBV5-1 CASSKDRWMDTQYF
TRBJ2-4 TRBV4-3 CASSQDRQGVHKNMQYF
TRBJ2-7 TRBV25-1 CASSIGTGYYEQYF
TRBJ2-1 TRBV27 CASNSLGTEYNEQFF
TRBJ2-1 TRBV20-1 CSANRRPKWDRGNSEQFF